One and the same sample provided the 32 T cell receptor beta chains below, sequenced in a study of blood T cell repertoires in COVID-19. This table comes from immunoSEQ multiplex PCR, and its TCRdb copy is limited to in-frame clones, with some not included. This sample yields 150,000 to 200,000 clones, of which around 87% are seen a single time; roughly 3.9% belongs to the top ten. The sequencing sample was made of peripheral blood. Receptors were obtained from a man younger than 35 with active or convalescent COVID-19.

The chain links TRBV7-9 to TRBJ1-3; D is uncertain. CDR1 and CDR2 from the germline V gene are SEHNR and FQNEAQ (reference sequence). This CDR3 is built from 12 residues. V lost 5 bases and J 8 bases, leaving 10 bases between the germline ends. This CDR3 is CASSLTGDTIYF. The CDR3 region has the DNA TGTGCCAGCAGCCTGACGGGAGACACCATATATTTT.

This chain uses TRBV7-2 with TRBJ2-1; D is possibly TRBD1 (6 bases). The ends were cut back, 1 base at V and 11 bases at J, with 12 bases in the middle. This CDR3 spans 13 amino acids. Per germline, CDR1 SGHTA and CDR2 FQGNSA. CDR3 nucleotide sequence: TGTGCCAGCAGCTTAGTTGTAGGACAGCAGCAGTTCTTC. Protein: CASSLVVGQQQFF.

In its sample, this clone was seen a few times. The V gene is TRBV10-2, the J gene TRBJ1-2; D is undetermined. The V end lost 6 bases, the J end lost 7 bases, and 15 bases lay between the germline ends. The CDR3 is 13 amino acids. Germline-derived CDR1 and CDR2 are WSHSY and SAAADI. The CDR3 is CASSPQISSGYTF. CDR3 bases: TGCGCCAGCAGCCCCCAAATTTCCAGTGGCTACACCTTC.

CDR3 region: CASSPRGTSGKTDTQYF. The CDR3 DNA sequence: TGTGCCAGCTCACCCCGCGGGACTAGCGGGAAAACAGATACGCAGTATTTT. V usage is TRBV18 and J usage is TRBJ2-3; 13 bases line up with TRBD2. V lost 3 bases to trimming and J lost 3 bases; unmatched junction nucleotides: 6. Germline V gene lookup returns CDR1 KGHSH and CDR2 LQKENI. The CDR3 extends over 17 amino acids.

V gene TRBV5-4 combines with J gene TRBJ1-6, with D possibly TRBD1 on 6 matching bases. Trimming removed 3 bases at V and 6 bases at J, with 13 bases between. The CDR3 consists of 15 residues. Per germline, CDR1 SGHNT and CDR2 YYREEE (reference sequence). CDR3 bases: TGTGCCAGCAGCTCCCTCACAGGGACTAATTCACCCCTCCACTTT. It encodes CASSSLTGTNSPLHF.

The V gene is TRBV4-1, the J gene TRBJ2-6; D is unclear. Germline CDR1 reads MGHRA; CDR2 reads YSYEKL. Trimming left V 0 bases short and J 2 bases short, with 5 bases between. The CDR3 has 15 residues. Here the CDR3 reads CASSQEGTGANVLTF. CDR3 sequence (DNA): TGCGCCAGCAGCCAAGAGGGCACTGGGGCCAACGTCCTGACTTTC.

The chain employs TRBV18 and TRBJ2-1; D perhaps matches TRBD1 (5 bases). CDR1 and CDR2 from the germline V gene are KGHSH and LQKENI. The germline V and J ends were trimmed by 3 bases and 3 bases, with 12 bases remaining between them. The CDR3 totals 15 residues. The CDR3 loop reads CASSPASQGYNEQFF. As DNA, the CDR3 is TGTGCCAGCTCACCGGCTAGTCAGGGCTACAATGAGCAGTTCTTC.

CDR3 protein: CASSTEQGADGYTF. DNA of the CDR3: TGTGCCAGTAGTACCGAACAGGGGGCGGATGGCTACACCTTC. This chain joins TRBV19 and TRBJ1-2, with 9 bases matching TRBD1. CDR1 is LNHDA, CDR2 SQIVND, per germline (reference sequence). Trimming at V came to 4 bases and at J to 6 bases, leaving 6 bases not matched to a gene. The CDR3 runs 14 residues.

The gene calls are TRBV13 and TRBJ1-3; no clear D. The germline CDR1 and CDR2 sequences are PRHDT and FYEKMQ (reference sequence). Trimming pared 1 base from V and 7 bases from J, leaving 20 bases between. The length of the CDR3 is 17 residues. CDR3 in DNA: TGTGCCAGCAGCTTAGACTCGAGGCTGACGAAATCTAACACCATATATTTT. Its protein is CASSLDSRLTKSNTIYF.

The chain uses TRBV3-1 (or the pseudogene TRBV3-2) and TRBJ1-1; a weak D match, TRBD1 (6 bases). Per germline, CDR1 LGHDT and CDR2 YNNKEL (reference sequence). This CDR3 is built from 13 residues. Trimming removed 4 bases from V and 1 base from J, with 7 bases in between. CDR3 protein: CASSRTENTEAFF. The CDR3 DNA is TGTGCCAGCAGCCGGACAGAGAACACTGAAGCTTTCTTT.

The V gene is TRBV5-5, the J gene TRBJ1-1; D may be TRBD1 (5 bases). Germline V gives CDR1 SGHKS, CDR2 YYEKEE (reference sequence). Trimming took 0 bases from V and 11 from J, leaving 14 bases between them. CDR3 length: 13 residues. The CDR3 coding sequence is TGTGCCAGCAGCTTGGAGGGGAAGTTCAGCGCTTTCTTT. Protein: CASSLEGKFSAFF. Supplemented by reference TRBV5-5 and TRBJ1-1, the full variable domain reads DAGVTQSPTHLIKTRGQQVTLRCSPISGHKSVSWYQQVLGQGPQFIFQYYEKEERGRGNFPDRFSARQFPNYSSELNVNALLLGDSALYLCASSLEGKFSAFFGQGTRLTVV.

The rearrangement joins TRBV4-1 to TRBJ1-5; 11 positions agree with TRBD1. V lost 3 bases and J lost 5; bases outside the gene matches: 6. Germline CDR1 is MGHRA and CDR2 is YSYEKL. The CDR3 has 16 residues. The CDR3 loop is CASSQTGTGGHQPQHF. Written as DNA, the CDR3 is TGCGCCAGCAGCCAGACCGGGACAGGGGGACATCAGCCCCAGCATTTT.

The V call is TRBV10-3, the J call TRBJ2-5, with 14 bases matching TRBD2. V was pared by 8 bases and J by 3 bases, with 2 bases of the junction left unmatched. The CDR3 runs to 14 residues. The germline V gene encodes CDR1 ENHRY and CDR2 SYGVKD. The CDR3 spells CAIGTSGSKETQYF. As DNA, the CDR3 is TGTGCCATCGGGACTAGCGGGAGTAAAGAGACCCAGTACTTC.

The V and J genes are TRBV28 and TRBJ1-2; 9 nucleotides agree with TRBD1. V shed 6 bases, J shed 8 bases, and the junction held 10 bases outside the gene matches. This CDR3 contains 14 residues. Germline V CDR1 and CDR2: MDHEN, SYDVKM. CDR3 sequence (DNA): TGTGCCAGCAGCCATCCTGGACAGGGGAACGGCTACACCTTC. Protein: CASSHPGQGNGYTF.

In this sample, this clone turned up a few times. This chain uses TRBV5-1 with TRBJ1-2; D not certain. Germline CDR1 and CDR2: SGHRS and YFSETQ. The CDR3 is 16 residues long. Trimming pared 0 bases from V and 0 bases from J, leaving 12 bases between. The CDR3 protein is CASSLDTAVTNYGYTF. CDR3 DNA: TGCGCCAGCAGCTTGGACACAGCGGTAACTAACTATGGCTACACCTTC. The whole variable domain, filled in from reference TRBV5-1 and TRBJ1-2, reads KAGVTQTPRYLIKTRGQQVTLSCSPISGHRSVSWYQQTPGQGLQFLFEYFSETQRNKGNFPGRFSGRQFSNSRSEMNVSTLELGDSALYLCASSLDTAVTNYGYTFGSGTRLTVV.

The chain carries TRBV12-5 and TRBJ1-5; possible D gene TRBD1, 5 bases. Trimming removed 7 bases at V and 4 bases at J, with 14 bases between. This CDR3 has 14 amino acids. From germline, CDR1 is LGHNT and CDR2 FRNRAP. CDR3 nucleotide sequence: TGTGCTAGTGCCCCGGGGGGGGAAAATCAGCCCCAGCATTTT. This sequence encodes CASAPGGENQPQHF.

This clone was observed once. The rearrangement links TRBV4-1 to TRBJ1-1; unclear D gene. Trimming left V 0 bases short and J 1 base short, with 9 bases between. The CDR3 is made up of 15 amino acids. Per the germline V gene, CDR1 is MGHRA and CDR2 is YSYEKL. The CDR3 DNA reads as TGCGCCAGCAGCCAAGAGATCGGGAGGAACACTGAAGCTTTCTTT. This translates into CASSQEIGRNTEAFF.

J is TRBJ1-6 and V is TRBV5-4; 7 bases map to TRBD1. Germline CDR1 SGHNT, CDR2 YYREEE (reference sequence). The CDR3 runs to 14 residues. V lost 1 base, J lost 6 bases, and 1 base stayed unmatched. The CDR3 loop is CASSLRDSNSPLHF. The CDR3 DNA sequence: TGTGCCAGCAGCTTGCGGGACAGTAATTCACCCCTCCACTTT. Based on the CDR3 plus reference TRBV5-4 and TRBJ1-6, the full variable domain is ETGVTQSPTHLIKTRGQQVTLRCSSQSGHNTVSWYQQALGQGPQFIFQYYREEENGRGNFPPRFSGLQFPNYSSELNVNALELDDSALYLCASSLRDSNSPLHFGNGTRLTVT.

The chain is built from TRBV11-1 and TRBJ2-1; maybe TRBD1 (5 bases). Germline CDR1 and CDR2: SGHAT and FQDESV (reference sequence). V dropped 4 bases and J dropped 1 base, with 14 bases sitting between them. This CDR3 is 16 amino acids long. As DNA, the CDR3 is TGTGCCAGCAGCTACACCAGGGCCGCTTCCTACAATGAGCAGTTCTTC. Protein: CASSYTRAASYNEQFF.

This chain joins TRBV24-1 and TRBJ2-1, with D tentatively TRBD2 (6 bases). The V gene's germline CDR1 is KGHDR and CDR2 SFDVKD. Trimming left V 3 bases short and J 1 base short, with 12 bases between. This CDR3 contains 16 residues. As DNA, the CDR3 is TGTGCCACCAGTGATCTTAGCGGAGCTTCCTACAATGAGCAGTTCTTC. This codes for CATSDLSGASYNEQFF.

A few counts support this clone. The V and J genes are TRBV11-2 and TRBJ2-7; no reliable D call. In germline, CDR1 is SGHAT, CDR2 FQNNGV. This CDR3 has 11 residues. Deletions cut 5 bases from V and 4 bases from J, with 6 bases between. The CDR3 DNA is TGTGCCAGCAGCCTAAATTACGAGCAGTACTTC. This sequence encodes CASSLNYEQYF.

This chain links TRBV5-1 with TRBJ1-2; D not resolved. Germline V gene data show CDR1 as SGHRS and CDR2 as YFSETQ. The CDR3 sequence is 14 residues long. V gave up 0 bases and J gave up 6 bases, with 12 bases separating them. In DNA form, the CDR3 reads TGCGCCAGCAGCTTGGGCCTGGGGAGTGATGGCTACACCTTC. Its protein product is CASSLGLGSDGYTF.

The V call is TRBV27, the J call TRBJ2-7; no clear D. V was pared by 8 bases and J by 7 bases, with 9 bases between. CDR1 is MNHEY, CDR2 SMNVEV, per germline (reference sequence). The CDR3 runs 10 residues. CDR3 in amino acids: CASGAREQYF. The CDR3 DNA sequence: TGTGCCAGCGGAGCGCGAGAGCAGTACTTC.

DNA of the CDR3: TGTGCCAGCCACGGACAGGGCAATCAGCCCCAGCATTTT. This codes for CASHGQGNQPQHF. J is TRBJ1-5 and V is TRBV27; 7 positions match TRBD1. The CDR3 contains 13 residues. The germline V gene has CDR1 MNHEY and CDR2 SMNVEV (reference sequence). Trimming cost V 8 bases and J 2 bases; bases outside gene matches: 3.

This chain links TRBV27 with TRBJ1-6; weak D call: TRBD1 (5 bases). The CDR3 has 14 residues. The germline CDR1 and CDR2 sequences are MNHEY and SMNVEV (reference sequence). Trimming stripped 0 bases from V and 7 bases from J, with 7 bases between. The CDR3 nucleotides are TGTGCCAGCAGTTTATCGGGGGGGAATTCACCCCTCCACTTT. This gives the protein CASSLSGGNSPLHF.

V usage is TRBV2 and J usage is TRBJ1-2; 9 positions match TRBD1. V dropped 7 bases and J dropped 7; count of bases not matched to a gene: 4. CDR3 length: 12 residues. Germline-derived CDR1 and CDR2 are SNHLY and FYNNEI. The chain's CDR3 is CASKQGAFGYTF. The CDR3 nucleotides read TGTGCCAGCAAACAGGGGGCGTTTGGCTACACCTTC.

This sequence joins TRBV4-1 and TRBJ2-7, with D unresolved. Germline V gene sequence: CDR1 MGHRA, CDR2 YSYEKL. The length of the CDR3 is 13 residues. V was trimmed by 1 base and J by 6 bases, leaving 10 bases between them. DNA for the CDR3: TGCGCCAGCAGCCAAGGGTCTAGAGCCGAGCAGTACTTC. As protein: CASSQGSRAEQYF.

This clone was recorded once. The CDR3 spells CASSYSSSYEQYF. DNA for the CDR3: TGTGCCAGCAGTTACTCGAGTAGCTACGAGCAGTACTTC. This chain uses TRBV6-6 with TRBJ2-7; D gene unclear. With 0 bases removed from V and 3 bases from J, the gap between germline ends came to 6 bases. This CDR3 spans 13 amino acids. Germline V gene data show CDR1 as MNHNY and CDR2 as SVGAGI (reference sequence).

The J gene is TRBJ2-7, the V gene TRBV6-5; TRBD1 matches 9 bases. V lost 6 bases and J lost 5; bases outside the gene matches: 8. CDR1 and CDR2 from the germline V gene are MNHEY and SVGAGI. This CDR3 region has 14 residues. The CDR3 DNA sequence: TGTGCCAGCAGGTACAGGGGGCTGGGAGACGAGCAGTACGTC. Protein sequence: CASRYRGLGDEQYV.

This clone showed up just a few times. The chain recombines TRBV7-3 with TRBJ1-6, with D maybe TRBD1 (6 bases). This CDR3 spans 15 amino acids. The germline V and J ends were trimmed by 5 bases and 10 bases, with 18 bases remaining between them. CDR1 and CDR2 from the germline V gene are SGHTA and FQGTGA. The CDR3, as DNA: TGTGCCAGCAGCCTAAGTGGGGGGGGCAACTCACCCCTCCACTTT. Translation: CASSLSGGGNSPLHF.

This chain connects TRBV3-1 (or the pseudogene TRBV3-2) to TRBJ1-1; 7 nucleotides line up with TRBD1. This CDR3 has 15 residues. In germline, CDR1 is LGHDT, CDR2 YNNKEL (reference sequence). V lost 3 bases and J lost 0; bases outside the gene matches: 4. DNA for the CDR3: TGTGCCAGCAGCCATAGAGGGACAGTGAACACTGAAGCTTTCTTT. It yields the protein CASSHRGTVNTEAFF.

The chain joins TRBV5-1 to TRBJ1-2; tentative D call: TRBD1 (6 bases). Trimming left V 0 bases short and J 6 bases short, with 15 bases between. Germline values: CDR1 SGHRS, CDR2 YFSETQ. CDR3 length: 15 amino acids. The CDR3: CASSLDLRGNDGYTF. As DNA, the CDR3 is TGCGCCAGCAGCTTGGATCTCAGGGGAAATGATGGCTACACCTTC.